This is a list of T cell receptor beta chains from one sample in a study of shared clonotypes between healthy human individuals. Measured with immunoSEQ multiplex PCR; TCRdb has only the in-frame clones, and not every one. The table lists roughly 500,000 clones, less than 80% of them singletons. Sequenced material: PBMCs. The receptors were sampled from a woman aged 35 to 49 in good health. Some clones in this sample may be carry-over from other donors' samples. Both conserved end residues are part of each CDR3. A D gene is named only where the DNA matches it firmly. Only some rows state a clone size, as once, few, many or a class for expanded clones.

j_call | clone_size | v_call | d_call | cdr3_aa | cdr3_nt
TRBJ2-7 | - | TRBV30 | TRBD2 | CAGTSGSIYEQYF | TGTGCCGGCACTAGCGGGAGTATTTACGAGCAGTACTTC
TRBJ2-1 | - | TRBV7-6 | - | CASSLAEGWTVGEQFF | TGTGCCAGCAGCTTAGCGGAAGGGTGGACCGTGGGTGAGCAGTTCTTC
TRBJ2-4 | - | TRBV14 | - | CASSQLDGIQYF | TGTGCCAGCAGCCAACTAGATGGCATTCAGTACTTC
TRBJ1-3 | few | TRBV13 | - | CASSLGQPPNTIYF | TGTGCCAGCAGCTTAGGACAGCCACCAAACACCATATATTTT
TRBJ2-7 | - | TRBV7-3 | TRBD1 | CASSRQGSSEQYF | TGTGCCAGCAGTCGACAGGGTAGTAGCGAGCAGTACTTC
TRBJ1-5 | - | TRBV28 | - | CASSSPLPADRLVGNQPQHF | TGTGCCAGCAGTTCGCCCCTCCCTGCAGACAGGCTCGTCGGCAATCAGCCCCAGCATTTT
TRBJ2-7 | - | TRBV28 | TRBD1 | CASSWPRTGRGYEQYF | TGTGCCAGCAGTTGGCCCCGGACAGGGAGAGGGTACGAGCAGTACTTC
TRBJ1-2 | - | TRBV29-1 | - | CSVEERRGVYGYTF | TGCAGCGTTGAAGAGAGGAGGGGGGTCTATGGCTACACCTTC
TRBJ1-2 | - | TRBV7-9 | - | CASSLGGWAGYTF | TGTGCCAGCAGCTTGGGGGGCTGGGCTGGCTACACCTTC
TRBJ1-2 | - | TRBV7-2 | - | CASSPEVGFSYGYTF | TGTGCCAGCAGCCCAGAGGTCGGGTTTAGCTATGGCTACACCTTC
TRBJ2-2 | - | TRBV28 | - | CASTLTYTGELFF | TGTGCCAGCACCTTGACCTACACCGGGGAGCTGTTTTTT
TRBJ2-7 | many | TRBV27 | TRBD2 | CASSSKGTSNYEQYF | TGTGCCAGCAGTTCCAAAGGGACTAGCAACTACGAGCAGTACTTC
TRBJ2-5 | - | TRBV6-1 | TRBD2 | CASSEGASGRPHLGETQYF | TGTGCCAGCAGTGAAGGGGCTAGCGGGAGGCCCCATTTAGGGGAGACCCAGTACTTC
TRBJ1-4 | - | TRBV4-1 | - | CASSLNPGADEKLFF | TGCGCCAGCAGCCTTAACCCCGGGGCGGATGAAAAACTGTTTTTT
TRBJ1-5 | - | TRBV5-1 | - | CASSLEGGNQPQHF | TGCGCCAGCAGCTTGGAAGGCGGCAATCAGCCCCAGCATTTT
TRBJ2-6 | few | TRBV19 | - | CASSEGGANVLTF | TGTGCCAGTAGCGAGGGTGGGGCCAACGTCCTGACTTTC
TRBJ2-7 | - | TRBV7-8 | TRBD2 | CASSLGLAYEQYF | TGTGCCAGCAGCTTAGGACTAGCGTACGAGCAGTACTTC
TRBJ2-3 | - | TRBV27 | TRBD2 | CASSLLAGGADTQYF | TGTGCCAGCAGTCTCCTGGCGGGAGGGGCAGATACGCAGTATTTT
TRBJ2-1 | - | TRBV6-1 | TRBD2 | CASSDGRLAGSYNEQFF | TGTGCCAGCAGTGACGGGAGACTAGCGGGATCCTACAATGAGCAGTTCTTC
TRBJ1-1 | - | TRBV11-2 | TRBD1 | CASSLEIRGQGMNTEAFF | TGTGCCAGCAGCTTAGAGATCAGGGGGCAGGGGATGAACACTGAAGCTTTCTTT
TRBJ2-1 | - | TRBV7-9 | - | CASRNPPFEFF | TGTGCCAGCAGGAATCCCCCATTCGAATTCTTC
TRBJ2-2 | - | TRBV7-2 | - | CASNPGNTGELFF | TGTGCCAGCAACCCAGGGAATACCGGGGAGCTGTTTTTT
TRBJ2-7 | - | TRBV2 | TRBD1 | CASSAHFWDRETYEQYF | TGTGCCAGCAGTGCGCACTTCTGGGACAGGGAAACCTACGAGCAGTACTTC
TRBJ1-1 | - | TRBV23-1 | - | CASSQSRIGTKDTEAFF | TGCGCCAGCAGTCAATCGAGAATAGGAACAAAGGACACTGAAGCTTTCTTT
TRBJ1-2 | - | TRBV9 | - | CASSVGAGRVYGYTF | TGTGCCAGCAGCGTAGGGGCAGGGAGGGTCTATGGCTACACCTTC
TRBJ2-7 | - | TRBV27 | TRBD2 | CASSTGTSKPYEQYF | TGTGCCAGCAGTACGGGGACTAGCAAACCCTACGAGCAGTACTTC
TRBJ2-1 | - | TRBV28 | TRBD2 | CASTSGPYNEQFF | TGTGCCAGTACTAGCGGGCCGTACAATGAGCAGTTCTTC
TRBJ2-5 | - | TRBV29-1 | - | CSVHGLQGSGTQYF | TGCAGCGTTCACGGCCTCCAAGGCTCGGGGACCCAGTACTTC
TRBJ2-7 | - | TRBV5-5 | - | CASSFWTHSYEQYF | TGTGCCAGCAGCTTTTGGACGCACTCCTACGAGCAGTACTTC
TRBJ2-1 | few | TRBV9 | - | CASSVVPFSYNEQFF | TGTGCCAGCAGCGTAGTTCCCTTCTCCTACAATGAGCAGTTCTTC
TRBJ2-1 | once | TRBV7-2 | TRBD2 | CASSLGLASVEQFF | TGTGCCAGCAGCCTGGGACTAGCTTCCGTTGAGCAGTTCTTC
TRBJ2-1 | - | TRBV30 | - | CAWKEAGEQFF | TGTGCCTGGAAAGAAGCCGGTGAGCAGTTCTTC
TRBJ1-5 | - | TRBV5-8 | - | CASSLGDLPRNQPQHF | TGTGCCAGCAGCTTGGGGGACCTACCGCGCAATCAGCCCCAGCATTTT
TRBJ2-3 | - | TRBV5-1 | - | CASSLVVGSLDTQYF | TGCGCCAGCAGCTTGGTAGTGGGGTCCCTTGATACGCAGTATTTT
TRBJ1-2 | - | TRBV23-1 | TRBD1 | CASSQAGQENYGYTF | TGCGCCAGCAGTCAGGCGGGACAGGAGAACTATGGCTACACCTTC
TRBJ1-6 | - | TRBV19 | - | CASRGAERTNSPLHF | TGTGCCAGTAGGGGGGCAGAGCGGACGAATTCACCCCTCCACTTT
TRBJ2-1 | - | TRBV18 | TRBD2 | CASSPSGSSYNEQFF | TGTGCCAGCTCACCAAGCGGGAGCTCCTACAATGAGCAGTTCTTC